This is a list of T cell receptor beta chains from one sample in a study of cytomegalovirus exposure and HLA in healthy donors. The assay was immunoSEQ multiplex PCR, and TCRdb's table has in-frame clones only and misses some. In the table there are some 160,000 clones, roughly 80% of which are singletons. Sequenced input: PBMCs. Receptors originate from a man between 60 and 75 years old in good health and CMV-seronegative. The CDR3 runs from the conserved cysteine through the conserved F or W. D genes are given only for firm matches. The size entry is marked missing in some rows and otherwise reads once, few, many or a size class.

size,J,D,V,DNA,CDR3
-,TRBJ2-6,-,TRBV18,TGTGCCAGCTCAGAGCAGGGGTCTGGGGCCAACGTCCTGACTTTC,CASSEQGSGANVLTF
once,TRBJ2-5,-,TRBV15,TGTGCCACCAGCGTTCGACAGGTGACGGAGACCCAGTACTTC,CATSVRQVTETQYF
-,TRBJ2-7,TRBD2,TRBV2,TGTGCCAGCAGGAAGACTAGCCGCGAGCAGTACTTC,CASRKTSREQYF
-,TRBJ1-5,-,TRBV10-3,TGTGCCATCAGGGACAGCCTTAAGGATAGCAATCAGCCCCAGCATTTT,CAIRDSLKDSNQPQHF
-,TRBJ1-2,TRBD1,TRBV7-8,TGTGCCAGCAGCCTTCTGACAGGGGGAACTAAAGGCTACACCTTC,CASSLLTGGTKGYTF
once,TRBJ2-5,-,TRBV2,TGTGCCAGCAGTGAACGGGTTTACCAAGAGACCCAGTACTTC,CASSERVYQETQYF
few,TRBJ2-2,-,TRBV9,TGTGCCAGCAGTATTTCCGGGGAGCTGTTTTTT,CASSISGELFF
-,TRBJ2-1,-,TRBV5-4,TGTGCCAGCAGCGCCGGGGGTGAGCAGTTCTTC,CASSAGGEQFF
few,TRBJ1-5,TRBD1,TRBV7-2,TGTGCCAGCAGCTTGACAGGGTTTCAGCCCCAGCATTTT,CASSLTGFQPQHF
few,TRBJ2-6,-,TRBV5-1,TGCGCCAGCAGCTCGGAAGACAGTCCTATCCCATCTGGGGCCAACGTCCTGACTTTC,CASSSEDSPIPSGANVLTF
-,TRBJ2-1,-,TRBV11-2,TGTGCCAGCACGGCGGCGAGGGGGAACAATGAGCAGTTCTTC,CASTAARGNNEQFF
-,TRBJ1-2,-,TRBV6-1,TGTGCCAGCAGTGAAAGCGGGGAACGGTATGGCTACACCTTC,CASSESGERYGYTF
few,TRBJ2-1,TRBD1,TRBV19,TGTGCCAGTAAAGTCGCGGGACAGGGATACAATGAGCAGTTCTTC,CASKVAGQGYNEQFF
-,TRBJ1-1,-,TRBV27,TGTGCCAGCAGGTCTTACCCGGGGTTTGAAGCTTTCTTT,CASRSYPGFEAFF
-,TRBJ2-1,TRBD1,TRBV30,TGTGCCTGCCGTCGGACAGGGGCTAACAATGAGCAGTTCTTC,CACRRTGANNEQFF
-,TRBJ2-7,TRBD1,TRBV19,TGTGCCAGTAGTACCCGACAGGGTAGGGACGAGCAGTACTTC,CASSTRQGRDEQYF
-,TRBJ1-1,-,TRBV30,TGTGCCTCCCAGGAGGCGTGGGTCACTGAAGCTTTCTTT,CASQEAWVTEAFF